These 6 T cell receptor beta chains originate from one sample sequenced in a study of shared clonotypes between healthy human individuals. The assay was immunoSEQ multiplex PCR, and TCRdb's table has in-frame clones only and misses some. The table has approximately 1,000,000 clones, approximately 80% seen once. Sequenced: memory CD4+ T cells from PBMCs. Subset defined: CD45RA-negative fraction. These TCRs come from a man aged 18 to 35 in good health. Some clones in this sample may be carry-over from other donors' samples.

In DNA form, the CDR3 reads TGTGCCATCAGTGAGTCGGGACTATACAATGAGCAGTTCTTC. Its translation is CAISESGLYNEQFF. The genes are TRBV10-3 and TRBJ2-1; 7 nucleotides agree with TRBD2. Germline V lookup: CDR1 ENHRY, CDR2 SYGVKD. V was pared by 0 bases and J by 4 bases, with 0 bases of the junction left unmatched. The CDR3 length is 14 residues.

The J gene is TRBJ2-3, the V gene TRBV9; TRBD2 aligns across 12 bases. Trimming cost V 4 bases and J 1 base; bases outside gene matches: 4. Germline V lookup: CDR1 SGDLS, CDR2 YYNGEE. The CDR3 is made up of 16 amino acids. The CDR3 loop is CASSSGLAGRTDTQYF. Here the CDR3 DNA reads TGTGCCAGCAGCTCGGGACTAGCGGGTCGCACAGATACGCAGTATTTT.

This clone was counted a few times. This chain joins TRBV4-2 and TRBJ1-5, with no clear D. Looked up from germline, CDR1 is LGHNA and CDR2 is YNFKEQ. The CDR3 covers 15 residues. V lost 4 bases to trimming and J lost 5 bases, with 15 bases between them. In DNA, the CDR3 is TGTGCCAGCAGCCGAGAGTCTCTCCCGGATCAGCCCCAGCATTTT. Its protein is CASSRESLPDQPQHF.

The J gene is TRBJ2-3, the V gene TRBV12-2; the table's D call TRBD2 went unverified against the DNA. TRBV12-2 is assigned pseudogene status. The CDR3 loop spans 21 amino acids. For the CDR3, the DNA is TGTGCAAGTCGCTCTACCGGGACTAGCGGGAGCCGTAGGTCGAACACAGATACGCAGTATTTT. It specifies CASRSTGTSGSRRSNTDTQYF.

A few counts support this clone. The CDR3 is CARSAGPGPYEQYF. DNA for the CDR3: TGCGCCAGATCCGCTGGACCTGGCCCTTACGAGCAGTACTTC. This sequence joins TRBV10-2 and TRBJ2-7; no definite D call. Per the germline V gene, CDR1 is WSHSY and CDR2 is SAAADI. There are 14 residues in the CDR3. The V gene lost 9 bases and the J gene lost 4 bases, with 19 bases spanning the gap.

The chain has TRBV6-1 and TRBJ2-7; 11 bases map to TRBD1. V shed 6 bases, J shed 3 bases, and the junction held 7 bases outside the gene matches. CDR1 MNHNS and CDR2 SASEGT come from the germline V gene. This CDR3 has 15 amino acids. The CDR3 here is CASSLEGTGGYEQYF. The CDR3 DNA sequence: TGTGCCAGCAGCCTGGAAGGGACAGGGGGCTACGAGCAGTACTTC.